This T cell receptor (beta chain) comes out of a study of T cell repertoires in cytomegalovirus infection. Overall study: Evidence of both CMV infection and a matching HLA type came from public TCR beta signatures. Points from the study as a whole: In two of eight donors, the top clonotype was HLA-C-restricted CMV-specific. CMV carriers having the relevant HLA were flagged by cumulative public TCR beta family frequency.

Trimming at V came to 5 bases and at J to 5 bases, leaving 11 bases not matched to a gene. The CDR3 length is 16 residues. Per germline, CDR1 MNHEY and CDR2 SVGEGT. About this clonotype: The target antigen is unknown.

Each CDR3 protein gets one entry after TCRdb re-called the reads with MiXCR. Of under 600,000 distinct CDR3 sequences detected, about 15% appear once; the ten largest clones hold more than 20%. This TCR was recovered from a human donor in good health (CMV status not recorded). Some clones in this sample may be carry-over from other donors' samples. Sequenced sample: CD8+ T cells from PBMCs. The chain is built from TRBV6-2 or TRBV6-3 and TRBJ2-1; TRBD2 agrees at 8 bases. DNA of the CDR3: TGTGCCAGCAGTGGAATAGCGGGGAGAACCCACAATGAGCAGTTCTTC. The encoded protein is CASSGIAGRTHNEQFF.